These 6 T cell receptor beta chains originate from one sample sequenced in a study of identical twins' blood T cells. In TCRdb, the 5' RACE reads were re-called with MiXCR into one record per CDR3 protein. The sample holds hundreds of thousands of distinct CDR3 sequences, 28% seen once. Sequencing was carried out using PBMCs. These receptors all come from a woman aged 18-55 years in good health.

This clonotype was seen a handful of times. The chain employs TRBV20-1 and TRBJ2-7; 9 nucleotides match TRBD1. Germline values: CDR1 DFQATT, CDR2 SNEGSKA (reference sequence). V lost 3 bases, J lost 3 bases, and 3 bases stayed unmatched. The CDR3 totals 13 residues. The CDR3 reads CSASRGQGYEQYF. The CDR3, as DNA: TGCAGTGCTAGCCGGGGACAGGGCTACGAGCAGTACTTC.

Comments on this clonotype: The junction and the germline gene differ at one end; a read error may be behind it. The J gene is TRBJ2-1, the V gene TRBV7-9; 14 bases map to TRBD2. Germline-derived CDR1 and CDR2 are SEHNR and FQNEAQ (reference sequence). CDR3 length: 15 residues. As DNA, the CDR3 is TGTGCCAGCAGCTTCCGACTAGCGGGAGGGTATGAACAGTTCTTC. It codes for CASSFRLAGGYEQFF.

The chain couples TRBV7-9 to TRBJ2-3; 7 bases match TRBD1. The CDR3 is 16 amino acids. Germline-derived CDR1 and CDR2 are SEHNR and FQNEAQ (reference sequence). Trimming cost V 4 bases and J 5 bases; bases outside gene matches: 12. This CDR3 is CASSSLWTGGIDTQYF. For the CDR3, the DNA is TGTGCCAGCAGCTCCCTGTGGACAGGTGGTATAGATACGCAGTATTTT.

This clonotype was observed many times. The chain couples TRBV10-3 to TRBJ2-2; D unresolved. V was shortened by 4 bases and J by 6 bases, with 6 bases between the two germline ends. The V gene's germline CDR1 is ENHRY and CDR2 SYGVKD. CDR3 length: 12 amino acids. CDR3 DNA: TGTGCCATCAGTGGTGACCCCGGGGAGCTGTTTTTT. It codes for CAISGDPGELFF.

This rearrangement joins TRBV7-9 to TRBJ2-7; D gene unclear. The CDR3 is made up of 15 amino acids. Trimming stripped 1 base from V and 3 bases from J, with 13 bases between. Germline CDR1 reads SEHNR; CDR2 reads FQNEAQ (reference sequence). Here the CDR3 reads CASSLETRPYYEQYF. In DNA form, the CDR3 reads TGTGCCAGCAGCTTAGAGACCCGACCCTACTACGAGCAGTACTTC. The full variable domain, its missing parts supplied by reference TRBV7-9 and TRBJ2-7, is DTGVSQNPRHKITKRGQNVTFRCDPISEHNRLYWYRQTLGQGPEFLTYFQNEAQLEKSRLLSDRFSAERPKGSFSTLEIQRTEQGDSAMYLCASSLETRPYYEQYFGPGTRLTVT.

The chain couples TRBV5-1 to TRBJ2-3; TRBD1 agrees at 8 bases. The length of the CDR3 is 13 residues. Germline values: CDR1 SGHRS, CDR2 YFSETQ. V trimming: 2 bases; J trimming: 10 bases; junction bases outside the gene matches: 6. The CDR3 here is CASSFSDRGPQYF. In DNA, the CDR3 is TGCGCCAGCAGCTTCTCAGACAGGGGTCCGCAGTATTTT. Using reference TRBV5-1 and TRBJ2-3 for the parts outside the CDR3, the full variable domain is KAGVTQTPRYLIKTRGQQVTLSCSPISGHRSVSWYQQTPGQGLQFLFEYFSETQRNKGNFPGRFSGRQFSNSRSEMNVSTLELGDSALYLCASSFSDRGPQYFGPGTRLTVL.